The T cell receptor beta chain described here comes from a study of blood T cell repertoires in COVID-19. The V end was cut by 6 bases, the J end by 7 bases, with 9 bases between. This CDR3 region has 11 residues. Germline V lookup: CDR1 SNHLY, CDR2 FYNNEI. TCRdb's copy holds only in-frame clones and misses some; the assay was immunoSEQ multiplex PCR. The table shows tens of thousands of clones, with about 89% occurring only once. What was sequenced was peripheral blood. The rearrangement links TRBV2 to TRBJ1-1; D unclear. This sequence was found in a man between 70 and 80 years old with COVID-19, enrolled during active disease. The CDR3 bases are TGTGCCAGCAGGAGGAACGGTGAAGCTTTCTTT. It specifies CASRRNGEAFF.